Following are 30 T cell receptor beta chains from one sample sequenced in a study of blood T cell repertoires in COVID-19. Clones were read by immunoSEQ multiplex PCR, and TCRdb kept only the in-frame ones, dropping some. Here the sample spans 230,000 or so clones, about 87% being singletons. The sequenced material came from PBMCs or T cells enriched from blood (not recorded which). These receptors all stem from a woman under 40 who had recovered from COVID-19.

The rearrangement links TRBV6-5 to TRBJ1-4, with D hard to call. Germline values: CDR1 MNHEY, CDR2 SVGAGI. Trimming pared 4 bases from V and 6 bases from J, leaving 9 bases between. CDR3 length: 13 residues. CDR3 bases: TGTGCCAGCAGTTTCACAGCTCATGAAAAACTGTTTTTT. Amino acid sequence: CASSFTAHEKLFF.

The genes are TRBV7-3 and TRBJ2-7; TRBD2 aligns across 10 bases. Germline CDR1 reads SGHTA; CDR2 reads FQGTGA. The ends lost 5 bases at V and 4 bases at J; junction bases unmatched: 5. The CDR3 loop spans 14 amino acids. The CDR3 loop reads CASSVQAGGYEQYF. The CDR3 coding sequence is TGTGCCAGCAGCGTACAAGCGGGGGGGTACGAGCAGTACTTC.

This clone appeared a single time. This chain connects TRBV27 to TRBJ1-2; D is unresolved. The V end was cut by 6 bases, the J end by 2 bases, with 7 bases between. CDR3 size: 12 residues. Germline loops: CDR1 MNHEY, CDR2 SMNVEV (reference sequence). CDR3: CASRGENYGYTF. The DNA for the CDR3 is TGTGCCAGCAGGGGAGAAAACTATGGCTACACCTTC.

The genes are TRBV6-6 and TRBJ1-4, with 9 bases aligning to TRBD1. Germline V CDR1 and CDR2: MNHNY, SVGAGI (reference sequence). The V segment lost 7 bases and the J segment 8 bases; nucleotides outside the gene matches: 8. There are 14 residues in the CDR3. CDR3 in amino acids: CASNLQGAGEKLFF. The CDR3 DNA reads TGTGCCAGCAACCTACAGGGGGCGGGGGAAAAACTGTTTTTT.

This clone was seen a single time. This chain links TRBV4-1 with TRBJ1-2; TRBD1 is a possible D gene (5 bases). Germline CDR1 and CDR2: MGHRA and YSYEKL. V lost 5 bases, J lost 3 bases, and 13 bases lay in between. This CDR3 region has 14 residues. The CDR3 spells CASSKSGDYYGYTF. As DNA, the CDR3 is TGCGCCAGCAGCAAGTCGGGGGACTACTATGGCTACACCTTC.

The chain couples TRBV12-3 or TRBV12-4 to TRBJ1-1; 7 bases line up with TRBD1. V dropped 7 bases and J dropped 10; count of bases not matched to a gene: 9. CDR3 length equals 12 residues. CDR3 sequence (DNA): TGTGCCAGCATCACCGGAGCAGGGGGAGCTTTCTTT. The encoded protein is CASITGAGGAFF.

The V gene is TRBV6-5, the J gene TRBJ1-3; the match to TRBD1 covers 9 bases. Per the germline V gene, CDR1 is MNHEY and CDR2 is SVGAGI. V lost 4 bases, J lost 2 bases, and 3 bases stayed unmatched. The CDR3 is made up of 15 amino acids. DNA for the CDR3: TGTGCCAGCAGTTTACAGGGGGCTGCTGGAAACACCATATATTTT. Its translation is CASSLQGAAGNTIYF.

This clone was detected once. CDR3 sequence (DNA): TGTGCCAGCAGTTACGGTAGGACAGGGGCCTACGAGCAGTACTTC. Encoded protein: CASSYGRTGAYEQYF. This chain links TRBV6-5 with TRBJ2-7; 9 nucleotides align to TRBD1. V lost 2 bases, J lost 2 bases, and 4 bases stayed unmatched. The CDR3 runs 15 residues. CDR1 is MNHEY and CDR2 is SVGAGI in the germline V gene.

The CDR3 nucleotides read TGTGCCACCAGTGACCTGACAGGGGCCTACGAGCAGTACTTC. This codes for CATSDLTGAYEQYF. The chain couples TRBV24-1 to TRBJ2-7; 8 bases match TRBD1. Trimming took 4 bases from V and 2 from J; bases not matched to a gene: 3. The CDR3 contains 14 residues. Looked up from germline, CDR1 is KGHDR and CDR2 is SFDVKD.

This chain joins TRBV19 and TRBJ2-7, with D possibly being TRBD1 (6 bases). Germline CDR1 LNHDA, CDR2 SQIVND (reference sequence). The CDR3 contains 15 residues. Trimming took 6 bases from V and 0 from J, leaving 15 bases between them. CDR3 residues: CASSPLYRDSYEQYF. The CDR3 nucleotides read TGTGCCAGTAGCCCCCTCTACAGGGACTCCTACGAGCAGTACTTC. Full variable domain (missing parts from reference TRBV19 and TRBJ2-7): DGGITQSPKYLFRKEGQNVTLSCEQNLNHDAMYWYRQDPGQGLRLIYYSQIVNDFQKGDIAEGYSVSREKKESFPLTVTSAQKNPTAFYLCASSPLYRDSYEQYFGPGTRLTVT.

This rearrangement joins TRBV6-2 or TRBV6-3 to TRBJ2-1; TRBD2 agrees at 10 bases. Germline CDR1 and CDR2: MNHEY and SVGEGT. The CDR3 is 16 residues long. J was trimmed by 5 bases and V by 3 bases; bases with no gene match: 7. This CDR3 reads CASSYSGTSAHNEQFF. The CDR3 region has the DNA TGTGCCAGCAGTTATTCCGGGACTAGCGCTCACAATGAGCAGTTCTTC.

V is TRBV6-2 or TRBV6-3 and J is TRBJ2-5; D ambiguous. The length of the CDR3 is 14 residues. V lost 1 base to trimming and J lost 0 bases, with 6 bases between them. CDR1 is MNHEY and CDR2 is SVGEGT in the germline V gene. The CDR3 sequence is CASSYLYYQETQYF. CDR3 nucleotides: TGTGCCAGCAGTTACTTATACTACCAAGAGACCCAGTACTTC.

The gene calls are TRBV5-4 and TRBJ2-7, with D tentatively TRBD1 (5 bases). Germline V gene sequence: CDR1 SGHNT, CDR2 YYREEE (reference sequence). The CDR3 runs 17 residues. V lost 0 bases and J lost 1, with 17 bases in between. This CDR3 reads CASSLDLPDRSSYEQYF. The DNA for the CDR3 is TGTGCCAGCAGCTTGGATCTCCCAGACAGATCTTCCTACGAGCAGTACTTC.

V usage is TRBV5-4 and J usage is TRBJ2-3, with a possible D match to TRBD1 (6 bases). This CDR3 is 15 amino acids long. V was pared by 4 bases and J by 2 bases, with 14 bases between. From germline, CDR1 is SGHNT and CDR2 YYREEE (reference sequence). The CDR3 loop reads CASSRRDTLTDTQYF. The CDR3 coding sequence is TGTGCCAGCAGCCGCCGGGACACCCTCACAGATACGCAGTATTTT.

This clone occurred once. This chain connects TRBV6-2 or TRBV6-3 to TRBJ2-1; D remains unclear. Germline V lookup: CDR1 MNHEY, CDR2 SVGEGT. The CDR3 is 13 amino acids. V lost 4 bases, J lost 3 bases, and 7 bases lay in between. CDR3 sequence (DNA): TGTGCCAGCAGTTTGTCCCTCTACAATGAGCAGTTCTTC. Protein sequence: CASSLSLYNEQFF.

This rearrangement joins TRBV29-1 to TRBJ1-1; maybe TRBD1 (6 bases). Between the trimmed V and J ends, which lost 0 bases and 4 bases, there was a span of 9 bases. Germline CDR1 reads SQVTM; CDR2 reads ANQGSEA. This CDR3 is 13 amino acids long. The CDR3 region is CSVEETRGTEAFF. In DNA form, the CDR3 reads TGCAGCGTTGAAGAGACCAGGGGCACTGAAGCTTTCTTT.

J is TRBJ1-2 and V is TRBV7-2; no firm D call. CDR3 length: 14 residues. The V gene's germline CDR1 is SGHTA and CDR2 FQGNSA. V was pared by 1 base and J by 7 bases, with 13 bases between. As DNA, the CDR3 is TGTGCCAGCAGCTTAGTGCTTAGGGAGGGTGGCTACACCTTC. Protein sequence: CASSLVLREGGYTF.

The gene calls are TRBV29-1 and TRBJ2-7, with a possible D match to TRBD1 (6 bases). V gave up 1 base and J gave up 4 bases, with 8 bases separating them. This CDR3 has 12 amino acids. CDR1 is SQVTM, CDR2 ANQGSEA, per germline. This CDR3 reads CSVEGGQYEQYF. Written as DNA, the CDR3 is TGCAGCGTTGAAGGGGGACAATACGAGCAGTACTTC.

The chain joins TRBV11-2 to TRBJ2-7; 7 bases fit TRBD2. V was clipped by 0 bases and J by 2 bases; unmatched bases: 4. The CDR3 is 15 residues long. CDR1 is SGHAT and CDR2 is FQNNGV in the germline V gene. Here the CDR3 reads CASSLERDYTYEQYF. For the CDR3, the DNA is TGTGCCAGCAGCTTAGAAAGGGACTACACCTACGAGCAGTACTTC.

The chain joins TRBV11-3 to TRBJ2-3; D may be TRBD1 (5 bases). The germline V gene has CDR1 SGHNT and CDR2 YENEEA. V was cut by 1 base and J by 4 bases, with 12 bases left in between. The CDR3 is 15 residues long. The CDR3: CASSLVGQGSDTQYF. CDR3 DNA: TGTGCCAGCAGCTTAGTAGGGCAGGGATCAGATACGCAGTATTTT.

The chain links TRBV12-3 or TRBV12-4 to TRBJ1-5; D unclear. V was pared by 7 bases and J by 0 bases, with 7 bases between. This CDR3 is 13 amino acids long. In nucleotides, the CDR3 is TGTGCCAGCAATAGTCATAGCAATCAGCCCCAGCATTTT. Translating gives CASNSHSNQPQHF.

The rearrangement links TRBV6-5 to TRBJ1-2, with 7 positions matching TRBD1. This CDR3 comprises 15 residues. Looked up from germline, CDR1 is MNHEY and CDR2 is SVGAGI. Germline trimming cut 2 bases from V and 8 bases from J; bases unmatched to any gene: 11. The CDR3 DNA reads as TGTGCCAGCAGTTACGCGGAACAGGGGAAGCGGGGCTACACCTTC. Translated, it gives CASSYAEQGKRGYTF.

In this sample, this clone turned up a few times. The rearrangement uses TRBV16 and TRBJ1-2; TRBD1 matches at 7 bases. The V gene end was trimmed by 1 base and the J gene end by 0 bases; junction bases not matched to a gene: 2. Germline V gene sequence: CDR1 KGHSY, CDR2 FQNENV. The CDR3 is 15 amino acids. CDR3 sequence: CASSQLQGANYGYTF. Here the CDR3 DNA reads TGTGCCAGCAGCCAATTGCAGGGGGCTAACTATGGCTACACCTTC.

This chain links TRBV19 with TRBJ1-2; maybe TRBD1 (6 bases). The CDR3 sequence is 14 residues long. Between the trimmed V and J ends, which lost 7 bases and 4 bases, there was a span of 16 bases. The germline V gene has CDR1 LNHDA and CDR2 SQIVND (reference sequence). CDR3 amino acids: CASTQGRGPYGYTF. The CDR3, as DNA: TGTGCCAGTACCCAGGGGAGAGGGCCCTATGGCTACACCTTC.

Here the CDR3 DNA reads TGTGCCAGCAGCGCCACTTACGAGCAGTACTTC. Amino acid sequence: CASSATYEQYF. This chain joins TRBV7-2 and TRBJ2-7; D gene unclear. The CDR3 spans 11 residues. Trimming stripped 5 bases from V and 4 bases from J, with 6 bases between. The V gene's germline CDR1 is SGHTA and CDR2 FQGNSA.

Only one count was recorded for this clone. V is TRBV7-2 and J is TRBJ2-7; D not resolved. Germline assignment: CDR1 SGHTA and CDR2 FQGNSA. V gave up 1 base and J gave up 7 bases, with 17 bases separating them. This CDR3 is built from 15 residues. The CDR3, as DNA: TGTGCCAGCAGCTTAGAGCCTAGTATTCCTTGGGAGCAGTACTTC. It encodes CASSLEPSIPWEQYF.

The CDR3 here is CASGQGNEKLFF. The CDR3, as DNA: TGTGCCAGTGGGCAGGGAAACGAAAAACTGTTTTTT. The chain joins TRBV12-3 or TRBV12-4 to TRBJ1-4, with a tentative D call TRBD1 (5 bases). The CDR3 is 12 residues long. The V and J ends lost 9 bases and 8 bases respectively, with 13 bases between them.

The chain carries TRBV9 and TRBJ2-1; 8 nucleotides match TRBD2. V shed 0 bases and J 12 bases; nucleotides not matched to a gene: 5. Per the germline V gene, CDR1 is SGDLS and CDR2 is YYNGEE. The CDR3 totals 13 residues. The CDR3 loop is CASSVGLLAAQFF. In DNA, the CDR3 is TGTGCCAGCAGCGTAGGTCTACTAGCGGCGCAGTTCTTC.

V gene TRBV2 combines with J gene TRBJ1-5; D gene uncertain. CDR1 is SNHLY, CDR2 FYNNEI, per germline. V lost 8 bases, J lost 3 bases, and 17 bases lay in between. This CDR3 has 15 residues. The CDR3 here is CASGPFRGNNQPQHF. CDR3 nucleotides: TGTGCCAGCGGCCCTTTTCGGGGTAACAATCAGCCCCAGCATTTT.

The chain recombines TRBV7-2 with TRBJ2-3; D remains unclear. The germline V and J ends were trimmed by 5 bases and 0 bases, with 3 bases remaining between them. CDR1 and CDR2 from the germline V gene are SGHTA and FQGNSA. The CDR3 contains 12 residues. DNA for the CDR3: TGTGCCAGCAGCACTAGCACAGATACGCAGTATTTT. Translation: CASSTSTDTQYF.